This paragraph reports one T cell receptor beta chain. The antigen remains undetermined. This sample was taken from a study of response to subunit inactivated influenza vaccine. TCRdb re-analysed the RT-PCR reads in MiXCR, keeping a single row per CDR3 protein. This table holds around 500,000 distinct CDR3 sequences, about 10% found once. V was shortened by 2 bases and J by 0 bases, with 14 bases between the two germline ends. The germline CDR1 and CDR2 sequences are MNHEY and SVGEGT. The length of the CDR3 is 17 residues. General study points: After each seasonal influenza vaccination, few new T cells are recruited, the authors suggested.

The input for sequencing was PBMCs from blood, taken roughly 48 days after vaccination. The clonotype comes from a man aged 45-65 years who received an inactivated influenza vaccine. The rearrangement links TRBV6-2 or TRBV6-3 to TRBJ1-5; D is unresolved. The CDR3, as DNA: TGTGCCAGCAGTTACCGGGCTATGGGCTATAGCAATCAGCCCCAGCATTTT. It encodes CASSYRAMGYSNQPQHF.